The next 30 T cell receptor beta chains were all read from a single sample in a study of control samples from healthy donors and cancer patients. Sequenced by immunoSEQ multiplex PCR; TCRdb stores in-frame clones only, minus some. This sample has 130,000 or so clones, with more than 70% found just once. The material sequenced was blood. The receptors here all came from a man aged 50-59 years in good health.

The V call is TRBV18, the J call TRBJ1-6; no clear D gene. V was shortened by 2 bases and J by 10 bases, with 18 bases between the two germline ends. The CDR3 totals 16 residues. Per the germline V gene, CDR1 is KGHSH and CDR2 is LQKENI. CDR3 DNA sequence: TGTGCCAGCTCACCAGGGCAGACCTATTCGGCCTCACCCCTCCACTTT. Protein product: CASSPGQTYSASPLHF.

The chain uses TRBV19 and TRBJ2-7; 10 bases fit TRBD2. Germline V gene lookup returns CDR1 LNHDA and CDR2 SQIVND (reference sequence). The CDR3 is 15 amino acids. V trimming: 5 bases; J trimming: 2 bases; junction bases outside the gene matches: 6. DNA for the CDR3: TGTGCCAGTAGTGATAGCGGGGGGTCGGCCTACGAGCAGTACTTC. This encodes CASSDSGGSAYEQYF. Drawing the rest from reference TRBV19 and TRBJ2-7, the complete variable domain is DGGITQSPKYLFRKEGQNVTLSCEQNLNHDAMYWYRQDPGQGLRLIYYSQIVNDFQKGDIAEGYSVSREKKESFPLTVTSAQKNPTAFYLCASSDSGGSAYEQYFGPGTRLTVT.

This clone occurred once. The chain combines TRBV4-1 with TRBJ1-1; the D gene is possibly TRBD1 (5 bases). The V and J ends lost 0 bases and 5 bases respectively, with 16 bases between them. The germline V gene has CDR1 MGHRA and CDR2 YSYEKL. The CDR3 loop spans 16 amino acids. The CDR3 sequence is CASSQDQVRRGTEAFF. CDR3 bases: TGCGCCAGCAGCCAAGATCAGGTGCGGCGGGGGACTGAAGCTTTCTTT.

This clone has just one count. V gene TRBV19 combines with J gene TRBJ1-3; 7 bases match TRBD1. Looked up from germline, CDR1 is LNHDA and CDR2 is SQIVND (reference sequence). V was pared by 7 bases and J by 0 bases, with 6 bases of the junction left unmatched. There are 15 residues in the CDR3. In nucleotides, the CDR3 is TGTGCCAGTATGGCAGGGGGAAACTCTGGAAACACCATATATTTT. It translates to CASMAGGNSGNTIYF.

The chain carries TRBV19 and TRBJ2-1; maybe TRBD2 (6 bases). CDR1 is LNHDA, CDR2 SQIVND, per germline (reference sequence). The CDR3 has 17 amino acids. The V gene lost 4 bases and the J gene lost 8 bases, with 24 bases spanning the gap. CDR3 DNA sequence: TGTGCCAGTAGTACGTCCTTAGCGGCCCTAGTTATCTATGAGCAGTTCTTC. Protein: CASSTSLAALVIYEQFF.

This clone was seen more than once but under ten times. The J gene is TRBJ2-5, the V gene TRBV9; 9 bases line up with TRBD1. With V trimmed by 3 bases and J by 4 bases, 4 bases remained unmatched. The V gene's germline CDR1 is SGDLS and CDR2 YYNGEE. The CDR3 has 14 amino acids. The CDR3 loop is CASSAGQGTETQYF. CDR3 nucleotides: TGTGCCAGCAGCGCGGGACAGGGCACAGAGACCCAGTACTTC.

The V gene is TRBV7-3, the J gene TRBJ2-1; 8 bases fit TRBD1. The germline V gene has CDR1 SGHTA and CDR2 FQGTGA. The CDR3 runs to 15 residues. Unmatched junction bases numbered 8, after V lost 5 bases and J lost 5 bases. As DNA, the CDR3 is TGTGCCAGCAGCCAGCCGGGACAGGCGAACAATGAGCAGTTCTTC. Amino acid sequence: CASSQPGQANNEQFF.

V gene TRBV24-1 combines with J gene TRBJ2-7; the D gene is possibly TRBD1 (6 bases). This CDR3 has 14 residues. The V gene lost 10 bases and the J gene lost 0 bases, with 15 bases spanning the gap. Germline lookup yields CDR1 KGHDR and CDR2 SFDVKD. Here the CDR3 reads CATQRPGHSYEQYF. The CDR3 DNA follows: TGTGCCACTCAAAGGCCGGGACACTCCTACGAGCAGTACTTC.

This clone showed up just once. This chain connects TRBV28 to TRBJ1-2; D gene uncertain. The CDR3 has 14 amino acids. V was cut by 6 bases and J by 0 bases, with 11 bases left in between. CDR1 and CDR2 (germline): MDHEN, SYDVKM. In DNA form, the CDR3 reads TGTGCCAGCAGATTAGGGTTAGCTAACTATGGCTACACCTTC. Residues: CASRLGLANYGYTF.

With respect to this clone: This CDR3 is also generated by other DNA sequences in the sample. The rearrangement links TRBV5-6 to TRBJ2-7; TRBD2 might be the D (7 bases). CDR1 and CDR2 from the germline V gene are SGHDT and YYEEEE. This CDR3 is built from 14 residues. Between the trimmed V and J ends, which lost 7 bases and 5 bases, there was a span of 19 bases. The CDR3 is CASARGGAWNEQYF. CDR3 DNA sequence: TGTGCCAGCGCGCGAGGGGGGGCGTGGAACGAGCAGTACTTC.

V and J are TRBV2 and TRBJ1-4; D gene ambiguous. This CDR3 is 13 amino acids long. V lost 3 bases and J 11 bases, leaving 13 bases between the germline ends. Germline V gives CDR1 SNHLY, CDR2 FYNNEI. The CDR3 here is CASSEESRGKLFF. CDR3 DNA: TGTGCCAGCAGTGAGGAGTCCAGAGGTAAACTGTTTTTT.

The chain combines TRBV5-8 with TRBJ1-3; D gene unclear. The CDR3 spans 13 residues. The V end was cut by 7 bases, the J end by 0 bases, with 8 bases between. Germline CDR1 is SGHTS and CDR2 is YDEGEE. The CDR3 nucleotides are TGTGCCAGCTGTTGGAGCTCTGGAAACACCATATATTTT. Translating gives CASCWSSGNTIYF.

This rearrangement joins TRBV10-1 to TRBJ2-7; possible D gene TRBD1, 6 bases. Deletions cut 3 bases from V and 0 bases from J, with 15 bases between. In germline, CDR1 is WNHNN, CDR2 SYGVQD (reference sequence). The CDR3 covers 16 residues. DNA for the CDR3: TGCGCCAGCAGTGAAAGACGGACAGCGAGCTCCTACGAGCAGTACTTC. Protein: CASSERRTASSYEQYF.

The chain is built from TRBV11-2 and TRBJ2-3; TRBD1 or TRBD2 may be the D gene (5 bases each). V was pared by 1 base and J by 6 bases, with 8 bases between. The CDR3 loop spans 13 amino acids. Germline V CDR1 and CDR2: SGHAT, FQNNGV. The CDR3: CASSLGDLDTQYF. Written as DNA, the CDR3 is TGTGCCAGCAGCTTAGGGGACCTCGATACGCAGTATTTT.

CDR3 residues: CASSPPNRSGNTIYF. The CDR3 DNA reads as TGTGCCAGCTCACCACCTAATCGCTCTGGAAACACCATATATTTT. The genes are TRBV18 and TRBJ1-3, with D hard to call. Trimming took 0 bases from V and 0 from J, leaving 6 bases between them. This CDR3 contains 15 residues. Per the germline V gene, CDR1 is KGHSH and CDR2 is LQKENI.

The chain links TRBV4-2 to TRBJ1-1; a weak D match, TRBD1 (6 bases). CDR1 LGHNA and CDR2 YNFKEQ come from the germline V gene. This CDR3 has 14 amino acids. V lost 0 bases to trimming and J lost 4 bases, with 9 bases between them. The CDR3: CASSQEQGGTEAFF. The CDR3 DNA reads as TGTGCCAGCAGCCAAGAACAGGGAGGCACTGAAGCTTTCTTT.

This chain links TRBV5-1 with TRBJ1-3; perhaps TRBD1 as D (5 bases). This CDR3 region has 15 residues. Germline CDR1 SGHRS, CDR2 YFSETQ. V was pared by 2 bases and J by 4 bases, with 13 bases between. The CDR3 is CASSFSQGQGNTIYF. The CDR3, as DNA: TGCGCCAGCAGCTTCTCTCAGGGTCAAGGAAACACCATATATTTT.

The genes are TRBV21-1 and TRBJ2-7; the D segment call TRBD1 is taken from the table without a DNA check. TRBV21-1 is given as a pseudogene. The length of the CDR3 is 16 residues. CDR3 DNA sequence: TGTGCCAGCAGCACTGGTAGCGGACAGGTAAGCTACGAGCAGTACTTC. This sequence encodes CASSTGSGQVSYEQYF.

The chain links TRBV4-1 to TRBJ1-1; no reliable D call. Trimming removed 4 bases from V and 4 bases from J, with 7 bases in between. Germline lookup yields CDR1 MGHRA and CDR2 YSYEKL. This CDR3 region has 12 residues. CDR3 sequence: CASSLTSTEAFF. In DNA, the CDR3 is TGCGCCAGCAGCCTGACGAGCACTGAAGCTTTCTTT.

The V and J genes are TRBV11-3 and TRBJ2-1; the match to TRBD2 covers 8 bases. This CDR3 is built from 15 residues. The V gene's germline CDR1 is SGHNT and CDR2 YENEEA. V lost 4 bases to trimming and J lost 7 bases; unmatched junction nucleotides: 9. The CDR3 DNA is TGTGCCAGCAGCTCCCTTGGCGGGGGGTCAAATGAGCAGTTCTTC. It codes for CASSSLGGGSNEQFF.

This clone was detected many times. This sequence joins TRBV7-3 and TRBJ2-3, with D uncertain. Trimming cost V 1 base and J 1 base, with 6 bases left between them. Per the germline V gene, CDR1 is SGHTA and CDR2 is FQGTGA. The CDR3 sequence is 14 residues long. The DNA of the CDR3 is TGTGCCAGCAGCTTAATAGTGGGCACAGATACGCAGTATTTT. It yields the protein CASSLIVGTDTQYF. Variable domain in full (rest from reference TRBV7-3 and TRBJ2-3): GAGVSQTPSNKVTEKGKYVELRCDPISGHTALYWYRQSLGQGPEFLIYFQGTGAADDSGLPNDRFFAVRPEGSVSTLKIQRTERGDSAVYLCASSLIVGTDTQYFGPGTRLTVL.

The J gene is TRBJ2-1, the V gene TRBV5-4; no firm D call. V dropped 4 bases and J dropped 0 bases, with 8 bases sitting between them. There are 14 residues in the CDR3. CDR1 and CDR2 from the germline V gene are SGHNT and YYREEE (reference sequence). As DNA, the CDR3 is TGTGCCAGCAGCCCCCCCCACTCCTACAATGAGCAGTTCTTC. This encodes CASSPPHSYNEQFF.

The gene calls are TRBV28 and TRBJ1-6; D not resolved. Trimming removed 7 bases at V and 8 bases at J, with 24 bases between. The CDR3 is 17 residues long. Germline lookup yields CDR1 MDHEN and CDR2 SYDVKM. The CDR3 nucleotides are TGTGCCAGCAATTCATACCCGTTGGTGGGGATTGATTCACCCCTCCACTTT. It is translated as CASNSYPLVGIDSPLHF. Together with reference TRBV28 and TRBJ1-6, the CDR3 gives the full variable domain: DVKVTQSSRYLVKRTGEKVFLECVQDMDHENMFWYRQDPGLGLRLIYFSYDVKMKEKGDIPEGYSVSREKKERFSLILESASTNQTSMYLCASNSYPLVGIDSPLHFGNGTRLTVT.

The chain joins TRBV7-9 to TRBJ2-3; a weak D match, TRBD1 (6 bases). Per germline, CDR1 SEHNR and CDR2 FQNEAQ (reference sequence). The CDR3 extends over 13 amino acids. Trimming stripped 5 bases from V and 2 bases from J, with 8 bases between. CDR3 in DNA: TGTGCCAGCAGCGGGGGCGACACAGATACGCAGTATTTT. Its protein product is CASSGGDTDTQYF.

This rearrangement joins TRBV20-1 to TRBJ2-7, with D possibly matching TRBD1 (5 bases). Between the trimmed V and J ends, which lost 3 bases and 9 bases, there was a span of 18 bases. This CDR3 contains 13 residues. CDR1 is DFQATT and CDR2 is SNEGSKA in the germline V gene (reference sequence). CDR3 loop: CSASHPGDQGQYF. The CDR3 coding sequence is TGCAGTGCTAGTCACCCAGGCGACCAGGGGCAGTACTTC.

The chain employs TRBV4-2 and TRBJ2-1; the D call may be TRBD1 or TRBD2 (6 bases each). The CDR3 runs to 15 residues. The ends were cut back, 1 base at V and 2 bases at J, with 9 bases in the middle. Germline V CDR1 and CDR2: LGHNA, YNFKEQ. CDR3 loop: CASSQAGGAYNEQFF. DNA of the CDR3: TGTGCCAGCAGCCAAGCCGGGGGCGCCTACAATGAGCAGTTCTTC.

This clone was picked up a small number of times. The chain combines TRBV5-4 with TRBJ2-5; no clear D gene. The CDR3 is 13 residues long. The germline V gene has CDR1 SGHNT and CDR2 YYREEE (reference sequence). The V and J ends lost 0 bases and 3 bases respectively, with 6 bases between them. The CDR3 nucleotides are TGTGCCAGCAGCTTGGGGCAGAAAGAGACCCAGTACTTC. Translation gives CASSLGQKETQYF.

This clone was seen a single time. The V gene is TRBV7-8, the J gene TRBJ1-5; D is perhaps TRBD1 (6 bases). The germline V gene encodes CDR1 SGHVS and CDR2 FQNEAQ. The CDR3 sequence is 15 residues long. With 1 base removed from V and 0 bases from J, the gap between germline ends came to 7 bases. The CDR3 nucleotides read TGTGCCAGCAGCTTAGAACAGGGTAGCAATCAGCCCCAGCATTTT. As protein: CASSLEQGSNQPQHF.

The V call is TRBV7-9, the J call TRBJ2-1; 13 bases line up with TRBD2. V gave up 5 bases and J gave up 8 bases; unmatched junction bases: 12. Germline CDR1 SEHNR, CDR2 FQNEAQ (reference sequence). CDR3 length: 17 amino acids. The chain's CDR3 is CASSLGTSGAGGDEQFF. The DNA of the CDR3 is TGTGCCAGCAGCCTCGGGACTAGCGGGGCCGGTGGCGATGAGCAGTTCTTC.

V and J are TRBV7-9 and TRBJ1-4, with 8 nucleotides matching TRBD1. Looked up from germline, CDR1 is SEHNR and CDR2 is FQNEAQ (reference sequence). The length of the CDR3 is 16 residues. V was pared by 5 bases and J by 7 bases, with 12 bases of the junction left unmatched. Here the CDR3 DNA reads TGTGCCAGCAGCGCCAGGGGGCAGCGGGAAGTTGAAAAACTGTTTTTT. Its protein product is CASSARGQREVEKLFF. The full variable domain, rest sourced from reference TRBV7-9 and TRBJ1-4, is DTGVSQNPRHKITKRGQNVTFRCDPISEHNRLYWYRQTLGQGPEFLTYFQNEAQLEKSRLLSDRFSAERPKGSFSTLEIQRTEQGDSAMYLCASSARGQREVEKLFFGSGTQLSVL.